This paragraph reports one T cell receptor (beta chain). Its antigen is unknown. Per-nucleotide qualities are absent, and no much larger clonotype sits a single base away. This sample also contains other DNA sequences that code for the same CDR3. CD8 naive samples consisted of CD45RO-negative cells that were positively selected for CCR7, yielding a CD45RA+CCR7+ population without TemRA cells. The donors were healthy, HIV-negative adults who had no recently reported acute infections or vaccinations. Every donor was a Caucasian adult residing in Nashville, Tennessee, USA. After blood collection by leukapheresis, PBMCs were isolated using Ficoll-Histopaque density gradient centrifugation and then cryopreserved in the vapor phase of liquid nitrogen. Purity and quantity of every magnetically sorted T cell population were checked by analytical flow cytometry. Each sorted fraction had its genomic DNA isolated and then quantified by UV absorbance on a Nanodrop 2000c.

Using the deep immunoSEQ assay, multiplex PCR amplified TCR CDR3 regions from genomic DNA. Extracted genomic DNA from each cell subset was spread evenly across all wells of several immunoSEQ 96-well plates, with each plate serving as a replicate. Each replicate PCR for sorted subsets received around 210 ng genomic DNA, equal to around 32,000 T cell genomes. The purified libraries were quantified using a Qubit 3.0 fluorometer, sized with a Bioanalyzer 2100, and then quantified again using the KAPA Library Quantification kit. Every immunoSEQ 96-well plate was sequenced on a dedicated single-read 150-cycle Illumina NextSeq 550 flow cell. On the study's bioinformatics: Because only junctional sequences without quality scores were contained in the immunoSEQ output, filtering matching that applied to full-length reads could not be performed. To assign V/J genes and CDR3, sequences were annotated against IMGT germline references using PyIR, a Python wrapper for IgBLAST v1.9. Reads with weak V/J assignments (E-value above 1e-6), missing CDR3, stop codons, out-of-frame junctions, or ambiguous translated residues were removed. V3J clonotypes were defined by identical inferred V gene, J gene, and CDR3 amino acid sequence. To compute the percentage overlap between repertoires, the number of shared unique clonotypes was divided by the size of the smaller repertoire. RTK rarefaction, the Chao1 estimator, and Recon v2.1 estimates of unobserved clonotypes were used to assess repertoire richness. For all TCRbeta clonotypes obtained by the gDNA method from four donors, generation probabilities were computed with OLGA. What TCRdb holds here is the immuneACCESS table cut down to in-frame rearrangements. Part of the clones is not present; checked against another copy, under half of the missing clones reflect an unresolved V gene, and the others are unexplained. V, J and clone size reflect that table, while D and trimming were determined from the DNA. In this sample the table shows some 800,000 clones, about 91% of which occur a single time. The ten largest account for about 25% of the sample.

The V end gives up 2 bases and the J end 3 bases, leaving 5 bases in the junction not matched to a gene. Including cysteine and phenylalanine, the CDR3 has 14 amino acids. Just the 42-base CDR3 DNA is kept, in frame starting at base 1. The germline V gene (reference sequence) yields SGHNT for CDR1 and YYREEE for CDR2. The data belong to a study of shared clonotypes between healthy human individuals (dated by TCRdb to about 2020). Study-level background: The cohort included three men and a couple of women between 18 and 49 years of age. For each donor, CD4 naive and CD4 memory were each run on three plates, CD8 naive on two plates, and CD8 memory on one plate. To estimate repertoire size and how much clonotypes are shared between individuals, the study performed deep sequencing of blood TCR repertoires from roughly five healthy adults. Different laboratories and diverse techniques were used to prepare libraries and sequence TCR repertoires, to increase sequencing depth and limit assay-specific biases. Leukapheresis yielded between about 0.94 and 8.9 billion PBMCs per donor. The paper as a whole reports these results and caveats: Naive subsets generally had larger estimated clonotype richness than memory subsets did. The small number of donors limited the genetic and exposure-history diversity represented. Rarefaction of sorted-subset datasets indicated incomplete sequencing despite the large sequencing depth. Sampling was limited to blood, and TCR repertoires in tissue likely differ from TCR repertoires in blood. Pairwise subsampling indicated that sequencing depth was expected to affect the degree of clonotype sharing among donors. Higher generation probabilities were observed for clonotypes shared by all four sorted-subset donors than for non-shared clonotypes. Roughly 5% of naive CD4, 3% to 3.5% of naive CD8, roughly 2.4% of memory CD4, and 0.4% of memory CD8 clonotypes were shared across a few donors.

This receptor was identified in a man aged 25-45 years in good health. Recombination linked TRBV5-4 to TRBJ2-7, with 7 middle bases fitting TRBD2. Sequences were obtained from naive CD8+ T cells sorted from blood. What this sample's cell subset or site label stands for: CD45RA+CCR7+. The CDR3 amino acid sequence is: CASSLEGGSYEQYF. DNA sequence: TGTGCCAGCAGCTTAGAGGGCGGGAGCTACGAGCAGTACTTC.